These T cell receptor beta chains were read from a single sample in a study of vaccination and CD4 T cells after COVID-19. For these receptors, no antigen is known. TCRdb re-called the PCR reads with MiXCR, one entry per CDR3 protein. The sample shows about 8,000 distinct CDR3 sequences, approximately 46% of them seen only once. The sequenced sample was CD4+ T cells from blood, cultured in vitro. The receptors come from a human donor who had recovered from COVID-19. Both conserved end residues are part of each CDR3. A D gene is named only where the DNA matches it firmly. The size field is filled for only some rows; it gives once, few, many or a size class.

clone_size: .
v_call: TRBV6-1
j_call: TRBJ2-2
d_call: .
cdr3_nt: TGTGCCAGCAGACCCTCCCCCCGGGCGAACACCGGGGAGCTGTTTTTT
cdr3_aa: CASRPSPRANTGELFF

clone_size: .
v_call: TRBV19
j_call: TRBJ1-2
d_call: TRBD1
cdr3_nt: TGTGCCAGTGGGGATGACAGGGGTGAACGAGGCTACACCTTC
cdr3_aa: CASGDDRGERGYTF

clone_size: few
v_call: TRBV30
j_call: TRBJ1-2
d_call: TRBD1
cdr3_nt: TGTGCCTGGAACGGGGCTAGGGCAGGGGGTAACTATGGCTACACCTTC
cdr3_aa: CAWNGARAGGNYGYTF

clone_size: .
v_call: TRBV25-1
j_call: TRBJ2-2
d_call: .
cdr3_nt: TGTGCCAGCGCCTGGCAGGGGCGGACCGGGGAGCTGTTTTTT
cdr3_aa: CASAWQGRTGELFF

clone_size: once
v_call: TRBV30
j_call: TRBJ1-2
d_call: .
cdr3_nt: TGTGCCTGGACCCCGACGGGTTTGGATGGCTACACCTTC
cdr3_aa: CAWTPTGLDGYTF

clone_size: few
v_call: TRBV19
j_call: TRBJ1-2
d_call: TRBD1
cdr3_nt: TGTGCCAGTAGCGCTGACAGGGTAATTCCTAACTATGGCTACACCTTC
cdr3_aa: CASSADRVIPNYGYTF

clone_size: .
v_call: TRBV7-2
j_call: TRBJ1-1
d_call: .
cdr3_nt: TGTGCCAGCAGCTTAAGCTGGGGACGTGAAGCTTTCTTT
cdr3_aa: CASSLSWGREAFF

clone_size: .
v_call: TRBV7-2
j_call: TRBJ1-5
d_call: .
cdr3_nt: TGTGCCAGCAGCTTAGCTAACAGTTATCAGCCCCAGCATTTT
cdr3_aa: CASSLANSYQPQHF

clone_size: .
v_call: TRBV20-1
j_call: TRBJ2-2
d_call: TRBD1
cdr3_nt: TGCAGTGCTAGACGACAGGGGGGAACCGGGGAGCTGTTTTTT
cdr3_aa: CSARRQGGTGELFF

clone_size: .
v_call: TRBV20-1
j_call: TRBJ2-2
d_call: TRBD1
cdr3_nt: TGCAGTGCTAGCAACCTAAGGACAGGGGGCGCACGGCTGTTTTTT
cdr3_aa: CSASNLRTGGARLFF

clone_size: few
v_call: TRBV2
j_call: TRBJ1-5
d_call: .
cdr3_nt: TGTGCCAGCACCCCAGAGGCAGGGGTACGGCAGCCCCAGCATTTT
cdr3_aa: CASTPEAGVRQPQHF

clone_size: .
v_call: TRBV6-2/TRBV6-3
j_call: TRBJ2-4
d_call: .
cdr3_nt: TGTGCCAGCAGTTACTCAGGCGGGGACGCCAGAAGCATTCAGTACTTC
cdr3_aa: CASSYSGGDARSIQYF

clone_size: once
v_call: TRBV20-1
j_call: TRBJ2-1
d_call: .
cdr3_nt: TGCAGTGCAACCGGACGGGAGAAGACTAACTTCTACAATGAGCAGTTCTTC
cdr3_aa: CSATGREKTNFYNEQFF

clone_size: few
v_call: TRBV7-2
j_call: TRBJ2-1
d_call: .
cdr3_nt: TGTGCCAGCAGCCTGCAGCCGGGGGCTCTGGCGAATGAGCAGTTCTTC
cdr3_aa: CASSLQPGALANEQFF

clone_size: large
v_call: TRBV12-3/TRBV12-4
j_call: TRBJ1-6
d_call: TRBD1
cdr3_nt: TGTGCCAGCAGCAGAACGGGACAGAAGAGCTCCTATAATTCACCCCTCCACTTT
cdr3_aa: CASSRTGQKSSYNSPLHF

clone_size: few
v_call: TRBV15
j_call: TRBJ2-3
d_call: .
cdr3_nt: TGTGCCACCAGCAGAGTCGGGGGGCCCTCCACAGATACGCAGTATTTT
cdr3_aa: CATSRVGGPSTDTQYF

clone_size: once
v_call: TRBV28
j_call: TRBJ2-5
d_call: TRBD2
cdr3_nt: TGTGCCAGCAGTTTAGTCCGCCTTGGGCCTAGCGGGAGCGGGGAGACCCAGTACTTC
cdr3_aa: CASSLVRLGPSGSGETQYF

clone_size: few
v_call: TRBV20-1
j_call: TRBJ1-6
d_call: TRBD1
cdr3_nt: TGCAGTGCCAAGGCAGGGGGCGTTTCACCCCTCCACTTT
cdr3_aa: CSAKAGGVSPLHF

clone_size: medium-sized
v_call: TRBV15
j_call: TRBJ1-5
d_call: .
cdr3_nt: TGTGCCACCAGCATAGGGACTCATCAGCCCCAGCATTTT
cdr3_aa: CATSIGTHQPQHF

clone_size: .
v_call: TRBV7-2
j_call: TRBJ2-5
d_call: TRBD1
cdr3_nt: TGTGCCAGCAGCTTAGGGGGACAGATCCAAGAGACCCAGTACTTC
cdr3_aa: CASSLGGQIQETQYF

clone_size: few
v_call: TRBV6-1
j_call: TRBJ2-2
d_call: TRBD2
cdr3_nt: TGTGCCAGCAGTCCGGGGACTAGCAGGGGGAGTCCCGGGGAGCTGTTTTTT
cdr3_aa: CASSPGTSRGSPGELFF

clone_size: .
v_call: TRBV12-3/TRBV12-4
j_call: TRBJ1-5
d_call: TRBD1
cdr3_nt: TGTGCCAGCAGCGACAGGGATAGCAATCAGCCCCAGCATTTT
cdr3_aa: CASSDRDSNQPQHF